The T cell receptor (beta chain) described here comes from a study of T cell responses to AZD1222 COVID-19 vaccine (dated by TCRdb to 2020 to 2023). For the study in its entirety: AZD1222 recipients given second doses at about 4 weeks or at about 12 weeks were pooled, since spike-specific TCR depth and breadth were not found to differ between the two schedules. A total of about 230 trial participants underwent TCR sequencing, of whom roughly 210 received two doses of AZD1222 and about 25 received two doses of the MenACWY control vaccine. Trial participants were enrolled by age into 18-55, 56-69 and 70-plus year subgroups, with approximately 160, 26 and 62 TCR-sequenced participants respectively.

The time point label of this sample denotes: baseline before first vaccination. Vaccinee samples came from UK trials COV001 and COV002, including a single-blind randomized controlled phase 2/3 trial of AZD1222 (ChAdOx1 nCoV-19) in healthy adults. For TCRbeta chain sequencing, PBMC samples were collected from trial participants at day 0 and at day 28 after the second dose. Concerning this clone itself: Its specific antigen is unknown. The input lacks base qualities; no much larger clone sits a single base away.

The CDR3 regions of human TCRbeta chains were analyzed by immunosequencing. In the source study's methods: TCRs in the repertoires were compared against a reference library of SARS-CoV-2-specific TCRs that had been generated with the MIRA antigen-specificity platform. Breadth meant the fraction of unique TCRs that were SARS-CoV-2-associated, whereas depth meant the fraction of total T cells that were SARS-CoV-2-associated. Each spike-specific TCR was assigned to its reactive spike region and to a CD4 or CD8 class using the MIRA data. Log10-transformed breadth and depth values were compared by one-way ANOVA with Sidak's multiple comparisons tests. Not all clones reach the TCRdb copy of this immuneACCESS table, which keeps in-frame sequences only. Checked studies attribute under half of the gap to unresolved V genes and leave the rest unexplained. The D gene and trimming were derived from the DNA, and the V and J assignments and clone size from that table. The sample table holds some 130,000 clones, of which 90% were seen once. Less than 9% of the sample is held by the ten biggest clonotypes.

Results the study describes overall, beyond this receptor: After two AZD1222 doses, both the breadth and the depth of spike-specific TCRs were significantly higher than at day 0 and than in MenACWY recipients. No day 14 peak-response samples were available, so repertoires were characterized only after the peak T cell response. Most participants were white British and females outnumbered males, and the authors suggested that clonal diversity may have been underestimated. The whole spike protein was spanned by vaccine-associated CD4 TCRs, and dominant responses were seen in regions 160-218 and 743-854. Reportedly, close to half of the unique spike-specific TCRs recognized epitopes lying outside the regions that are mutated in the B.1.351 and B.1.1.7 variants. In the small 56-69-year group, the increase in depth fell short of significance, most likely because of low power. Conclusions about previously exposed vaccinees are limited because only five or six AZD1222 recipients were SARS-CoV-2 seropositive at baseline.

Reading the germline V gene gives CDR1 SGHTA and CDR2 FQGTGA. Trimming takes 5 bases from V and 2 bases from J, and the germline ends sit 12 bases apart. The CDR3 numbers 14 residues from cysteine through phenylalanine. The kept DNA is CDR3 alone, 42 bases in frame from the first base. The sequence derives from an adult in good health. The chain is encoded by TRBV7-3 joined to TRBJ2-5; the D gene is possibly TRBD2, with 7 bases matching. The starting material was peripheral blood, obtained on day 0 of AZD1222 vaccination. The DNA sequence reads TGTGCCAGCAGCCGCGGGGGCCCACAAGAGACCCAGTACTTC. Its translation reads: CASSRGGPQETQYF.